This T cell receptor beta chain was identified in a study of T-cell memory formation after mild COVID-19. Background on the study: TCR clusters were mostly donor specific.

Germline lookup yields CDR1 LGHNA and CDR2 YNFKEQ. With 0 bases removed from V and 5 bases from J, the gap between germline ends came to 8 bases. The length of the CDR3 is 14 residues. Study-wide results and caveats: The study detected some responding clones in pre-infection memory, suggesting cross-reactive memory joined. Those CD4+ clones that contracted were mainly in CM and EM (CD8+ ones in EMRA). Clones that contracted from day 15 to 85 were balanced CD4/CD8, while later expanders leaned CD4+.

Only a few counts were recorded for this clonotype. Antigen unknown. TCRdb reprocessed the 5' RACE reads via MiXCR and lists one record per CDR3 protein. The data show fewer than 350,000 distinct CDR3 sequences, over 15% seen once. This rearrangement joins TRBV4-2 to TRBJ2-1; D is possibly TRBD1 (6 bases). The clonotype comes from a man between 18 and 35 years old who had mild COVID-19 (a few samples of this study predate the infection). Cell type and time point are not known. Specimen: PBMCs or a T cell subset sorted from them (not recorded which). The CDR3 DNA sequence: TGTGCCAGCAGCCAAGAATGGACAGACAATGAGCAGTTCTTC. Its translation: CASSQEWTDNEQFF.